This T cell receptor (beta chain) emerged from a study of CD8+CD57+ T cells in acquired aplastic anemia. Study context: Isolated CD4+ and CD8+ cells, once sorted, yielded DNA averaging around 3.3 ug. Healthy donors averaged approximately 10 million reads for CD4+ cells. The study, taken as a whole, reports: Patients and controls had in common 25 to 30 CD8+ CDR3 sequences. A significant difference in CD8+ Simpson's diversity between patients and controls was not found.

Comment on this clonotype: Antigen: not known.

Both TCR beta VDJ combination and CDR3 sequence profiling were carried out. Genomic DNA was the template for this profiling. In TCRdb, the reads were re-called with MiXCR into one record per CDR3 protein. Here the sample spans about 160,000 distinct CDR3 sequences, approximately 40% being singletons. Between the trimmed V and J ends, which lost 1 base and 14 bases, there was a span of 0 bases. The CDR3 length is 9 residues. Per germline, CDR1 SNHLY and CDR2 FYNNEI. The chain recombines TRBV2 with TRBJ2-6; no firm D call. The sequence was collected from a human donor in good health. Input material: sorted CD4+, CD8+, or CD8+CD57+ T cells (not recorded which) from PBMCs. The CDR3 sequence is CASSEVLTF. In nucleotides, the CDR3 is TGTGCCAGCAGTGAAGTCCTGACTTTC.